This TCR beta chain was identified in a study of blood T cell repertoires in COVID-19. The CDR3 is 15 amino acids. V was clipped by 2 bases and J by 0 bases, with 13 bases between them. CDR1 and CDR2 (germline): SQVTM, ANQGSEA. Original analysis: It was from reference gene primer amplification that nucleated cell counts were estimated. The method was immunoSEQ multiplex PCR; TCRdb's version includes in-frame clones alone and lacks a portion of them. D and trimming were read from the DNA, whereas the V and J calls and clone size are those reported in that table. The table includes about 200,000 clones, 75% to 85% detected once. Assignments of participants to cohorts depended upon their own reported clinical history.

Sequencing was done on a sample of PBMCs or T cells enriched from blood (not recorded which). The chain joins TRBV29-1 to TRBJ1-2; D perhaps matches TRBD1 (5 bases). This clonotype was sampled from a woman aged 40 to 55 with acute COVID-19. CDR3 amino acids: CSVEYETETNYGYTF. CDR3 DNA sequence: TGCAGCGTTGAATATGAGACAGAGACTAACTATGGCTACACCTTC.